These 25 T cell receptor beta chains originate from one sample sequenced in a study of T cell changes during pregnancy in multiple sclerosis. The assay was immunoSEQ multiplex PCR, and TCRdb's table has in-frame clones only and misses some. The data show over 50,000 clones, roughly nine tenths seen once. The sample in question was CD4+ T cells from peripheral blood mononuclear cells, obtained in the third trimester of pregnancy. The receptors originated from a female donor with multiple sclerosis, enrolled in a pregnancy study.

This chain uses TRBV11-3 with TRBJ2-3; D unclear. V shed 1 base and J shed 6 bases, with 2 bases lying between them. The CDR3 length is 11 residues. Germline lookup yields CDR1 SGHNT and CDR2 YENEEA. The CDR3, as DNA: TGTGCCAGCAGCTTAGCTGATACGCAGTATTTT. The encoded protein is CASSLADTQYF.

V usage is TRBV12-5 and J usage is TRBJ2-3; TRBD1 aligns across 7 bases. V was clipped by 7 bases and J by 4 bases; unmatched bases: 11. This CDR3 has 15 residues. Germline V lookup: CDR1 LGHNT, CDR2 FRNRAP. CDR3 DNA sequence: TGTGCTAGTGCCCAGGGACAGCCGGTTGCAGATACGCAGTATTTT. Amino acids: CASAQGQPVADTQYF.

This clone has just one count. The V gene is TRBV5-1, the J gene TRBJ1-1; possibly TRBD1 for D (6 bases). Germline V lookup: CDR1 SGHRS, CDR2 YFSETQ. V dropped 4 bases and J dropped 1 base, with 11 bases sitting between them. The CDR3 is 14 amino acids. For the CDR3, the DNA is TGCGCCAGCAGCCCGGACAGCTCGAACACTGAAGCTTTCTTT. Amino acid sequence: CASSPDSSNTEAFF.

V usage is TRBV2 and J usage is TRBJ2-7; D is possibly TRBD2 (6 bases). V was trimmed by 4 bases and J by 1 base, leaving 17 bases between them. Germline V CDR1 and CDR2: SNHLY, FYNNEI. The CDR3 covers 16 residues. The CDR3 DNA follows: TGTGCCAGCAGTGTCTGGGGGGTCCGCGGATCCTACGAGCAGTACTTC. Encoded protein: CASSVWGVRGSYEQYF.

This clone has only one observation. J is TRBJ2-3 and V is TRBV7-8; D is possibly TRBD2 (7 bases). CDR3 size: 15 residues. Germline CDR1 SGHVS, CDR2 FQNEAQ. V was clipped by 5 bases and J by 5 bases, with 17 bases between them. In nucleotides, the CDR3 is TGTGCCAGCAGCGACCTGGGGGGGCCACGAGATACGCAGTATTTT. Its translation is CASSDLGGPRDTQYF.

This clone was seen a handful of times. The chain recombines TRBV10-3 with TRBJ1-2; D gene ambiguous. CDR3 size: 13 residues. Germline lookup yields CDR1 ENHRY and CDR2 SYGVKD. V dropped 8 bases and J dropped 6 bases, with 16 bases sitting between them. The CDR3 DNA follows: TGTGCCATCCGGGGAGATCCCAACCATGGCTACACCTTC. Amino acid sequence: CAIRGDPNHGYTF.

The chain's CDR3 is CASRPGTGTNSPLHF. The CDR3 region has the DNA TGTGCCAGCAGGCCCGGGACAGGGACAAATTCACCCCTCCACTTT. The rearrangement uses TRBV5-4 and TRBJ1-6; 9 bases map to TRBD1. The CDR3 loop spans 15 amino acids. V lost 5 bases to trimming and J lost 7 bases; unmatched junction nucleotides: 7. The V gene's germline CDR1 is SGHNT and CDR2 YYREEE (reference sequence). Variable domain in full (rest from reference TRBV5-4 and TRBJ1-6): ETGVTQSPTHLIKTRGQQVTLRCSSQSGHNTVSWYQQALGQGPQFIFQYYREEENGRGNFPPRFSGLQFPNYSSELNVNALELDDSALYLCASRPGTGTNSPLHFGNGTRLTVT.

This chain's CDR3 is CASSELAGMSDTQYF. The CDR3 coding sequence is TGTGCCAGCAGTGAACTAGCGGGGATGTCAGATACGCAGTATTTT. The V and J genes are TRBV6-1 and TRBJ2-3; TRBD2 agrees at 9 bases. The CDR3 is 15 residues long. CDR1 MNHNS and CDR2 SASEGT come from the germline V gene. Unmatched junction bases numbered 4, after V lost 2 bases and J lost 4 bases.

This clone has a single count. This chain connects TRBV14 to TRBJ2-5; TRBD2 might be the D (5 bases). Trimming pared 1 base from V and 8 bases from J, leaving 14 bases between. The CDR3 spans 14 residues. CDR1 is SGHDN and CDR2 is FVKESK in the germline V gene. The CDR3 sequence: CASSQGVVGNTQYF. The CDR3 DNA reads TGTGCCAGCAGCCAAGGCGTAGTCGGGAATACCCAGTACTTC.

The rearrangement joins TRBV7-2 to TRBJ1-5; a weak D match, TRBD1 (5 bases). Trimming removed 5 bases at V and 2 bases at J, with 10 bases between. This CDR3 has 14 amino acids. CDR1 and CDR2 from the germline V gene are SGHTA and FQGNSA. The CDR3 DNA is TGTGCCAGCAGCCCAATGACAGGCAATCAGCCCCAGCATTTT. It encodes CASSPMTGNQPQHF. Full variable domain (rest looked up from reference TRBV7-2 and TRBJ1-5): GAGVSQSPSNKVTEKGKDVELRCDPISGHTALYWYRQSLGQGLEFLIYFQGNSAPDKSGLPSDRFSAERTGGSVSTLTIQRTQQEDSAVYLCASSPMTGNQPQHFGDGTRLSIL.

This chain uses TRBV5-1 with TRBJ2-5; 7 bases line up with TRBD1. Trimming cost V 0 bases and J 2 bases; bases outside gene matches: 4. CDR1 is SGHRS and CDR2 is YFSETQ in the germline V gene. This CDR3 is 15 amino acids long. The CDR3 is CASSLGGTAQETQYF. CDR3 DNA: TGCGCCAGCAGCTTGGGGGGGACAGCGCAAGAGACCCAGTACTTC.

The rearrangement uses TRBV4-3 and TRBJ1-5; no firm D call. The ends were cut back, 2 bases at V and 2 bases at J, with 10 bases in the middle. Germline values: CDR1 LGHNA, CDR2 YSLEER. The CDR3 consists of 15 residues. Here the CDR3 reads CASSQISGGNQPQHF. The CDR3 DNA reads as TGCGCCAGCAGCCAAATATCCGGGGGCAATCAGCCCCAGCATTTT.

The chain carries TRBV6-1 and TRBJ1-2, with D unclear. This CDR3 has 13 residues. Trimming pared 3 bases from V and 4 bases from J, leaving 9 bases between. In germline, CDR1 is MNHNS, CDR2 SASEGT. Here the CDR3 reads CASSDVGFYGYTF. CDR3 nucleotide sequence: TGTGCCAGCAGTGACGTGGGCTTCTATGGCTACACCTTC.

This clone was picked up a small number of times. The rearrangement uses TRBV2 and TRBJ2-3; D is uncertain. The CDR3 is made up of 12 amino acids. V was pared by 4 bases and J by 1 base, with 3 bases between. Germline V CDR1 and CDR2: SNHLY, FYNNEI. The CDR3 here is CASSAGTDTQYF. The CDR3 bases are TGTGCCAGCAGTGCGGGCACAGATACGCAGTATTTT.

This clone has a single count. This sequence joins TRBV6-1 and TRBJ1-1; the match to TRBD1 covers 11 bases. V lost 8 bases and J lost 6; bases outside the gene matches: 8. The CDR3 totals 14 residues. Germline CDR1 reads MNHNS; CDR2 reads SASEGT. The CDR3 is CASADGQGAAEAFF. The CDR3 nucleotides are TGTGCCAGCGCGGACGGACAGGGGGCTGCTGAAGCTTTCTTT.

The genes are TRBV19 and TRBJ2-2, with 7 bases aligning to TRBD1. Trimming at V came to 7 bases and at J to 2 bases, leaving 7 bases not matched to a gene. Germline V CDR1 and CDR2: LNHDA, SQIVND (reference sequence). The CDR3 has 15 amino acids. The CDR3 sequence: CASIAGTANTGELFF. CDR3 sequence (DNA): TGTGCCAGTATCGCCGGGACAGCCAACACCGGGGAGCTGTTTTTT.

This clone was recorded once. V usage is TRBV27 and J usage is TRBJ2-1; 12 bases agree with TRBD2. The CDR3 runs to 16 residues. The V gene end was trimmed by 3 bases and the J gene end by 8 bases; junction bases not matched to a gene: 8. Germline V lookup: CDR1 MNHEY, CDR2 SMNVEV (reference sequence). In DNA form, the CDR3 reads TGTGCCAGCAGTTTGAAATCTAGACTAGCGGGAGATGAGCAGTTCTTC. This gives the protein CASSLKSRLAGDEQFF.

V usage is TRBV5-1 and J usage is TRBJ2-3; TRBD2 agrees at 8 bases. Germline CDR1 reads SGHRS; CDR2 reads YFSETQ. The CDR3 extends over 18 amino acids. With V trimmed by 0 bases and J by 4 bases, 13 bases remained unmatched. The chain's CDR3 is CASSLGRNGRAVADTQYF. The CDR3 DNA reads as TGCGCCAGCAGCTTGGGGCGGAACGGGAGGGCCGTGGCAGATACGCAGTATTTT.

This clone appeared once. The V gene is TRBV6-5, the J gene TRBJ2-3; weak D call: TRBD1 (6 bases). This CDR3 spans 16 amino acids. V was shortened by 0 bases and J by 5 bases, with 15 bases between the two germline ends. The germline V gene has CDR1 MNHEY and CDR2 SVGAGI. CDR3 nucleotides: TGTGCCAGCAGTTACTCCGTGGTCGAGGGGGTAGATACGCAGTATTTT. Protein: CASSYSVVEGVDTQYF.

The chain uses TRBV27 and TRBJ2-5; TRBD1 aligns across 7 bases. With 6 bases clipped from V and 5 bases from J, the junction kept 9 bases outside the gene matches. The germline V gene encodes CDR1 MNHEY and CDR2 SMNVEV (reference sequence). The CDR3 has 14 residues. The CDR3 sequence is CASSHRGFEETQYF. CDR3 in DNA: TGTGCCAGCAGCCACAGGGGCTTCGAGGAGACCCAGTACTTC.

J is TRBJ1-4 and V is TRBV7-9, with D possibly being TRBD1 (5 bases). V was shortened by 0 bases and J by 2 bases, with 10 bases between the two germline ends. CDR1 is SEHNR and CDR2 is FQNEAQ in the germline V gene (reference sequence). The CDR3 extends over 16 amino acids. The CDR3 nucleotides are TGTGCCAGCAGCTTAGCTCTAGGGGCGACTAATGAAAAACTGTTTTTT. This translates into CASSLALGATNEKLFF.

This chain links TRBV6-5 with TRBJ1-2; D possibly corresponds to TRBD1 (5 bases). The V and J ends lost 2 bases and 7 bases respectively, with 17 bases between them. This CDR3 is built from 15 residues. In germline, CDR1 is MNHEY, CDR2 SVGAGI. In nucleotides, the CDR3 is TGTGCCAGCAGTTACGGCAGGGAAAGTAGGGGTGGCTACACCTTC. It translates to CASSYGRESRGGYTF.

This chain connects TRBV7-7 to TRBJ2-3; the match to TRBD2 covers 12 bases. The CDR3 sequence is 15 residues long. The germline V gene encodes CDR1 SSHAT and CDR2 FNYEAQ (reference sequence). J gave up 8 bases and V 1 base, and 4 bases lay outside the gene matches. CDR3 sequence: CASSLGTSGMGTQYF. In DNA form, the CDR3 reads TGTGCCAGCAGCTTAGGGACTAGCGGGATGGGTACGCAGTATTTT. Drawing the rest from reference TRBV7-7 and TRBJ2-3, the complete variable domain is GAGVSQSPRYKVTKRGQDVTLRCDPISSHATLYWYQQALGQGPEFLTYFNYEAQPDKSGLPSDRFSAERPEGSISTLTIQRTEQRDSAMYRCASSLGTSGMGTQYFGPGTRLTVL.

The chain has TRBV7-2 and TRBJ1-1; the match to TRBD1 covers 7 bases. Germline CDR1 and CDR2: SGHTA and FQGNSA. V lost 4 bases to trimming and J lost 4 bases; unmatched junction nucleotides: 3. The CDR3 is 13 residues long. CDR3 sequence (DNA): TGTGCCAGCAGCTCACAGGGGAGCACTGAAGCTTTCTTT. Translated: CASSSQGSTEAFF.

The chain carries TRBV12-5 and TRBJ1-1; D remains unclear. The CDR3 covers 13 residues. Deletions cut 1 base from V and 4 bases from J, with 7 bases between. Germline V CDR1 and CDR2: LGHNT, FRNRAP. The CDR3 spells CASGLAVVTEAFF. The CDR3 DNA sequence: TGTGCTAGTGGTTTGGCGGTAGTCACTGAAGCTTTCTTT. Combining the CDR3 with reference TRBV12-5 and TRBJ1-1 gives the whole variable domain DARVTQTPRHKVTEMGQEVTMRCQPILGHNTVFWYRQTMMQGLELLAYFRNRAPLDDSGMPKDRFSAEMPDATLATLKIQPSEPRDSAVYFCASGLAVVTEAFFGQGTRLTVV.